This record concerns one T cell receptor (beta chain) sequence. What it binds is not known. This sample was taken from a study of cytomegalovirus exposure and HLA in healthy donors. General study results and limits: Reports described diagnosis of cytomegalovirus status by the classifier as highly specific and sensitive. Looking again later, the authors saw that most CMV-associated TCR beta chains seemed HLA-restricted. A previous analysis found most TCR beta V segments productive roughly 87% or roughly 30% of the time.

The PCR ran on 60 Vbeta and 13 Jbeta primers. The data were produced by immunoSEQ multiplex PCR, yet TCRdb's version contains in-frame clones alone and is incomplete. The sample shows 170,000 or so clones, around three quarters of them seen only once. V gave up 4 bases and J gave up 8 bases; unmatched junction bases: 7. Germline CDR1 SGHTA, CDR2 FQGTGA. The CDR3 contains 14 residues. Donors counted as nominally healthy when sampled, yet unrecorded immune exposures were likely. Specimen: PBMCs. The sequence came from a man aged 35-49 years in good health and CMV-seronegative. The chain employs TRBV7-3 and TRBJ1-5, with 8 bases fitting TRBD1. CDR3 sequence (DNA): TGTGCCAGCAGCTCCGGACAGGGCGGCGAGCCCCAGCATTTT. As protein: CASSSGQGGEPQHF. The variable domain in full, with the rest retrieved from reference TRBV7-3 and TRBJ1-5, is GAGVSQTPSNKVTEKGKYVELRCDPISGHTALYWYRQSLGQGPEFLIYFQGTGAADDSGLPNDRFFAVRPEGSVSTLKIQRTERGDSAVYLCASSSGQGGEPQHFGDGTRLSIL.